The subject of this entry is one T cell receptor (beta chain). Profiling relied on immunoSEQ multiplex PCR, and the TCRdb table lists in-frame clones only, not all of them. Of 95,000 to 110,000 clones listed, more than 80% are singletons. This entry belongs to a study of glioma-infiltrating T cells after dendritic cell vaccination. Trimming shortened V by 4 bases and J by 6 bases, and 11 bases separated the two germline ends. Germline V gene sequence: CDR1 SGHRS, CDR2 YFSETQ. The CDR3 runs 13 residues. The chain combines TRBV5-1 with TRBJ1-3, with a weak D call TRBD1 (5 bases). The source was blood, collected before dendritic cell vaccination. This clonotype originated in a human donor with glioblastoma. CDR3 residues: CASSGGAENTIYF. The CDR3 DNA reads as TGCGCCAGCAGCGGAGGGGCTGAAAACACCATATATTTT.